The subject of this entry is one T cell receptor (beta chain). This sample is part of a study of monozygotic twins with inflammatory bowel disease. The germline V gene encodes CDR1 KGHDR and CDR2 SFDVKD. This CDR3 has 15 residues. TCRdb re-called the 5' RACE reads; every CDR3 protein appears as one record, without DNA. The table lists a few hundred thousand distinct CDR3 sequences. Material for sequencing was blood. The sequence was obtained from a human donor with ulcerative colitis or Crohn's disease, or a healthy co-twin of an affected twin (not recorded which). V usage is TRBV24-1 and J usage is TRBJ2-7; the D call of TRBD1 rests on TCRdb alone, since no DNA is present to check it. The CDR3 reads CATSDATDPGAEQYF.